Sequencing of this T cell receptor beta chain was carried out in a study of blood T cell repertoires in COVID-19. Looking at the study overall: Collection of acute and convalescent COVID-19 samples took place in the United States, Italy and Spain. T cells, B-cell-depleted T cells, or PBMCs provided the cDNA or gDNA that served as material.

Per the study methods: How many nucleated cells were present was estimated from reference gene primer amplification. Generated by immunoSEQ multiplex PCR, the TCRdb table keeps only in-frame clones and is missing some. The DNA was the basis for D and trimming; V, J and clone size are from that table. The sample contains some 110,000 clones, roughly 86% of which appear only once. CDR3 length: 13 residues. Trimming left V 1 base short and J 3 bases short, with 6 bases between. Germline V lookup: CDR1 ENHRY, CDR2 SYGVKD. J is TRBJ2-5 and V is TRBV10-3; D call uncertain. The clonotype originates from a man aged 35 to 55 with acute or convalescent COVID-19. The sample comprised peripheral blood. This chain's CDR3 is CAISEFGEETQYF. DNA for the CDR3: TGTGCCATCAGTGAGTTCGGAGAAGAGACCCAGTACTTC.